Listed below are T cell receptor beta chains from one sample, sequenced in a study of CD8 T cells in ankylosing spondylitis. TCRdb processed the 5' RACE reads anew with MiXCR; each CDR3 protein has one entry. The table lists approximately 300,000 distinct CDR3 sequences, less than 25% of them singletons. The sample was blood, either unsorted or a sorted T cell fraction (not recorded which). Every receptor here comes from a female donor with ankylosing spondylitis or in good health (not recorded which). Both conserved end residues are part of each CDR3. The order of the fields is J gene, V gene, D gene, clone size, CDR3 DNA, CDR3 protein. The D gene is left open where the match is weak. A row's size may be missing; if present it is once, few, many or a size class.

J gene: TRBJ1-2
V gene: TRBV7-2
D gene: TRBD1
clone size: many
CDR3 DNA: TGTGCCAGCAGCTTAAAGGGACAGGGGTACTATGGCTACACCTTC
CDR3 protein: CASSLKGQGYYGYTF

J gene: TRBJ2-5
V gene: TRBV15
D gene: TRBD2
clone size: once
CDR3 DNA: TGTGCCACCAGCAGAGGAGTAGCGGGAGCCGAGACCCAGTACTTC
CDR3 protein: CATSRGVAGAETQYF

J gene: TRBJ2-5
V gene: TRBV20-1
D gene: TRBD2
clone size: few
CDR3 DNA: TGCAGTGCCCATAGCGGGAGTGAGACCCAGTACTTC
CDR3 protein: CSAHSGSETQYF

J gene: TRBJ1-6
V gene: TRBV14
D gene: .
clone size: .
CDR3 DNA: TGTGCCAGCAGCCAAGATCACGGGATTATTTCTCCCCTCCACTTT
CDR3 protein: CASSQDHGIISPLHF

J gene: TRBJ2-7
V gene: TRBV6-1
D gene: .
clone size: few
CDR3 DNA: TGTGCCAGCAGGCGCTCCACAGTTACCGAGCAGTACTTC
CDR3 protein: CASRRSTVTEQYF

J gene: TRBJ1-5
V gene: TRBV7-6
D gene: .
clone size: few
CDR3 DNA: TGTGCCAGCAGCTCTGGGGGCGGTGATCAGCCCCAGCATTTT
CDR3 protein: CASSSGGGDQPQHF

J gene: TRBJ2-4
V gene: TRBV29-1
D gene: TRBD2
clone size: few
CDR3 DNA: TGCAGCGTTGAAGAACTAGCGGGAGGGCCGTACTTC
CDR3 protein: CSVEELAGGPYF

J gene: TRBJ2-5
V gene: TRBV7-2
D gene: .
clone size: .
CDR3 DNA: TGTGCCAGCAGCTCCCTCGGCAGGGGGGTAGAGACCCAGTACTTC
CDR3 protein: CASSSLGRGVETQYF

J gene: TRBJ2-1
V gene: TRBV7-2
D gene: .
clone size: .
CDR3 DNA: TGTGCCAGCAGCGCCAGTCCCTGGGAGCAGTTCTTC
CDR3 protein: CASSASPWEQFF

J gene: TRBJ1-2
V gene: TRBV6-5
D gene: TRBD1
clone size: .
CDR3 DNA: TGTGCCAGCAGTTACGGGACAGGGTCTTATGGCTACACCTTC
CDR3 protein: CASSYGTGSYGYTF

J gene: TRBJ1-1
V gene: TRBV5-1
D gene: .
clone size: .
CDR3 DNA: TGCGCCAGCAGCTTCGGGGAGGGCTGGCAAACGGTGGCTTTCTTT
CDR3 protein: CASSFGEGWQTVAFF

J gene: TRBJ2-7
V gene: TRBV29-1
D gene: .
clone size: few
CDR3 DNA: TGCAGCGTTCCCAGCTGGAGGGCTGGGGAGCAGTACTTC
CDR3 protein: CSVPSWRAGEQYF

J gene: TRBJ1-1
V gene: TRBV20-1
D gene: TRBD1
clone size: few
CDR3 DNA: TGCAGTGCTGGTACAGGGGCCGGCCTCGACACTGAAGCTTTCTTT
CDR3 protein: CSAGTGAGLDTEAFF

J gene: TRBJ2-7
V gene: TRBV7-9
D gene: .
clone size: few
CDR3 DNA: TGTGCCAGCAGCCCTAGGGGGAGCGGGTCCAGCTACGAGCAGTACTTC
CDR3 protein: CASSPRGSGSSYEQYF

J gene: TRBJ2-3
V gene: TRBV6-1
D gene: .
clone size: few
CDR3 DNA: TGTGCCAGCCGACGGGAGTCGGTCACAGATACGCAGTATTTT
CDR3 protein: CASRRESVTDTQYF

J gene: TRBJ2-1
V gene: TRBV29-1
D gene: .
clone size: .
CDR3 DNA: TGCAGCCATTTGGGGGTGGGTTACAATGAGCAGTTCTTC
CDR3 protein: CSHLGVGYNEQFF

J gene: TRBJ2-1
V gene: TRBV20-1
D gene: TRBD2
clone size: many
CDR3 DNA: TGCAGTGCTGAGGGGGCTAGCGGGAATTACAATGAGCAGTTCTTC
CDR3 protein: CSAEGASGNYNEQFF

J gene: TRBJ2-3
V gene: TRBV5-6
D gene: TRBD2
clone size: many
CDR3 DNA: TGTGCCAGCAGCAGAGGCGGGAGGGGCACAGATACGCAGTATTTT
CDR3 protein: CASSRGGRGTDTQYF

J gene: TRBJ1-2
V gene: TRBV7-2
D gene: TRBD1
clone size: .
CDR3 DNA: TGTGCCAGCAGCGACGGGACAGGGGCTAATAGCTATGGCTACACCTTC
CDR3 protein: CASSDGTGANSYGYTF

J gene: TRBJ1-4
V gene: TRBV29-1
D gene: TRBD1
clone size: .
CDR3 DNA: TGCAGCGCAACCGGGACAGGGGACGAAAAACTGTTTTTT
CDR3 protein: CSATGTGDEKLFF

J gene: TRBJ1-5
V gene: TRBV20-1
D gene: .
clone size: few
CDR3 DNA: TGCAGTGCTAGACCCCGGAAAGGGGCTCAGCCCCAGCATTTT
CDR3 protein: CSARPRKGAQPQHF

J gene: TRBJ2-1
V gene: TRBV7-2
D gene: .
clone size: few
CDR3 DNA: TGTGCCAGCAGGGCGGGACAGAGGTACAATGAGCAGTTCTTC
CDR3 protein: CASRAGQRYNEQFF

J gene: TRBJ2-5
V gene: TRBV29-1
D gene: TRBD2
clone size: many
CDR3 DNA: TGCAGCGGAACTAGCGGACAAGAGACCCAGTACTTC
CDR3 protein: CSGTSGQETQYF

J gene: TRBJ1-1
V gene: TRBV7-7
D gene: .
clone size: once
CDR3 DNA: TGTGCCAGCAGCTTATGGGTCGGCTCTGAAGCTTTCTTT
CDR3 protein: CASSLWVGSEAFF

J gene: TRBJ2-7
V gene: TRBV9
D gene: .
clone size: once
CDR3 DNA: TGTGCCAGCAGCGTAGAGTGGTCCTACGAGCAGTACTTC
CDR3 protein: CASSVEWSYEQYF

J gene: TRBJ2-7
V gene: TRBV7-8
D gene: TRBD2
clone size: .
CDR3 DNA: TGTGCCAGCAGCTTCAACCACGGACTAGCGGGAGAGACCTACGAGCAGTACTTC
CDR3 protein: CASSFNHGLAGETYEQYF

J gene: TRBJ2-2
V gene: TRBV15
D gene: .
clone size: .
CDR3 DNA: TGTGCCACCAGCGGTTTATTTAACACCGGGGAGCTGTTTTTT
CDR3 protein: CATSGLFNTGELFF